This T cell receptor beta chain was identified in a study of persistence of HIV-infected CD4 T cells. Concerning this clone: What it binds is not known.

Nonspecific anti-CD3/anti-CD28 bead stimulation represents the broad CD4+ T cell repertoire. Sorting of responding CD4+ T cells relied on upregulated CD40 ligand together with CD69. The immunoSEQ assay was version 4, run in survey mode. Method: immunoSEQ multiplex PCR; TCRdb's copy keeps in-frame clones and lacks some. Of tens of thousands of clones in the sample, less than 90% are singletons; the top ten hold more than 0.4%. CDR1 and CDR2 (germline): SGDLS, YYNGEE. This CDR3 has 15 amino acids. The ends were cut back, 4 bases at V and 9 bases at J, with 20 bases in the middle. The clonotype comes from an adult woman with HIV who was CMV-seropositive. V gene TRBV9 combines with J gene TRBJ1-3; a possible D gene is TRBD1 (5 bases). Sample: CD4+ T cells sorted from PBMCs after approximately 20-hour stimulation, taken from a patient who received antiretroviral therapy. The CDR3 spells CASSLQAEGTATIYF. CDR3 bases: TGTGCCAGCAGCCTACAAGCGGAGGGGACCGCCACCATATATTTT. Full variable domain (remainder filled in from reference TRBV9 and TRBJ1-3): DSGVTQTPKHLITATGQRVTLRCSPRSGDLSVYWYQQSLDQGLQFLIQYYNGEERAKGNILERFSAQQFPDLHSELNLSSLELGDSALYFCASSLQAEGTATIYFGEGSWLTVV.